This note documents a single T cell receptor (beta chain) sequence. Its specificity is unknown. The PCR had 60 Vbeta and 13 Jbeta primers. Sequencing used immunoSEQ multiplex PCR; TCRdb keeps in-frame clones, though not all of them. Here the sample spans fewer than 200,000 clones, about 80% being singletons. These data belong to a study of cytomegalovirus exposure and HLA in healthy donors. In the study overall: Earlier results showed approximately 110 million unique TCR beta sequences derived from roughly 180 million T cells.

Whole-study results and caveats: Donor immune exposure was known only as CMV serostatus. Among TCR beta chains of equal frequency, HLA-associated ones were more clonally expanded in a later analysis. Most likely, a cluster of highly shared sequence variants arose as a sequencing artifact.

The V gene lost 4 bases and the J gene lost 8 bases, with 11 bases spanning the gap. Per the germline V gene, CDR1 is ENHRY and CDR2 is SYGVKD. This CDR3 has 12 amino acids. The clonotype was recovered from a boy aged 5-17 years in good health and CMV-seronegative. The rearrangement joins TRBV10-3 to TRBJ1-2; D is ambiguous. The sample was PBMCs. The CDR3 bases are TGTGCCATCAGTGTAAGCCGCCGGGGCTACACCTTC. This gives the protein CAISVSRRGYTF.